The rows below give T cell receptor beta chains drawn from one sample of a study of graft-versus-host responses after intestinal transplantation. Assay: immunoSEQ multiplex PCR; the TCRdb copy retains only in-frame clones and omits some. Here the sample spans 60,000 to 75,000 clones, 89% being singletons. These TCRs' antigens remain unknown. The sequencing used unstimulated CD8+ T cells sorted from spleen or lymph node cells, collected before intestinal transplant. The receptors shown here come from a human donor who received an intestinal transplant. Both conserved end residues are part of each CDR3. D genes are given only for firm matches. For some rows the clone size is stated as once, few or many, or as a class when expanded; others skip it.

NA,NA,TRBV28,TRBJ1-6,TGTGCCAGCCCCGAGGGACACTCCTCCTATAATTCACCCCTCCACTTT,CASPEGHSSYNSPLHF
few,TRBD1,TRBV5-5,TRBJ1-2,TGTGCCAGCAGCTTGGCCACACATCGGGACAGCTATGGCTACACCTTC,CASSLATHRDSYGYTF
few,NA,TRBV19,TRBJ1-2,TGTGCCAGTAGTCCTCACCCGGGATTAGATGGCTACACCTTC,CASSPHPGLDGYTF
NA,NA,TRBV27,TRBJ2-3,TGTGCCAGCAGAGAGCCCGGGGGGCCGACAGATACGCAGTATTTT,CASREPGGPTDTQYF
NA,TRBD2,TRBV4-1,TRBJ2-3,TGCGCCAGCAGCCACCATTCCGGGGGGAGATACACAGATACGCAGTATTTT,CASSHHSGGRYTDTQYF
NA,TRBD1,TRBV11-2,TRBJ1-2,TGTGCCAGCAGCTTAGTGGGCGGGACAGGGGTCGACTATGGCTACACCTTC,CASSLVGGTGVDYGYTF
NA,NA,TRBV28,TRBJ1-5,TGTGCCAGCACTACAGCATATAGCAATCAGCCCCAGCATTTT,CASTTAYSNQPQHF
NA,TRBD2,TRBV15,TRBJ2-3,TGTGCCACCAGCAGATCTGAACGGGCGGGAGTGGCAGATACGCAGTATTTT,CATSRSERAGVADTQYF
NA,TRBD1,TRBV28,TRBJ2-7,TGTGCCAGCAGGGGGACAGGGCACTACGAGCAGTACTTC,CASRGTGHYEQYF
NA,NA,TRBV7-9,TRBJ2-5,TGTGCCAGCAGCCCGTGGACGGGGGAAGAGACCCAGTACTTC,CASSPWTGEETQYF
NA,TRBD1,TRBV5-4,TRBJ2-1,TGTGCCAGCAGCGACCGGGACAGGAGGGGGAATGAGCAGTTCTTC,CASSDRDRRGNEQFF
once,NA,TRBV19,TRBJ1-2,TGTGCCAGTAGTATAAGTGCGGGGGGCATCTATGGCTACACCTTC,CASSISAGGIYGYTF
NA,NA,TRBV5-6,TRBJ2-5,TGTGCCAGCAGCTTCTTTACAGGTTGGAAGACCCAGTACTTC,CASSFFTGWKTQYF
NA,TRBD1,TRBV19,TRBJ1-2,TGTGCCAGTAGTATGCGGACAGGGGGGAAAGCTAACTATGGCTACACCTTC,CASSMRTGGKANYGYTF
NA,NA,TRBV28,TRBJ2-7,TGTGCCAGCAGCAGGGGTAGGTCCTACGAGCAGTACTTC,CASSRGRSYEQYF
once,TRBD1,TRBV5-1,TRBJ1-2,TGCGCCAGCAGCTCGAGGACAGGATCGGGCTATGGCTACACCTTC,CASSSRTGSGYGYTF
NA,NA,TRBV5-1,TRBJ2-5,TGCGCCAGCAGCGCCGGGTCGAGGGAGACCCAGTACTTC,CASSAGSRETQYF